Listed below are T cell receptor beta chains from one sample, sequenced in a study of blood T cell repertoires in COVID-19. Sequencing used immunoSEQ multiplex PCR; TCRdb keeps in-frame clones, though not all of them. The repertoire consists of tens of thousands of clones, with over 85% occurring once and the leading ten covering more than 2%. The sample taken for sequencing was peripheral blood. These receptors originate from a man aged 50-60 years with acute or convalescent COVID-19. CDR3s include the opening cysteine and the closing phenylalanine or tryptophan.

V	J	length	CDR3
TRBV29-1	TRBJ2-2	16	CSVTRTSGYDTGELFF
TRBV28	TRBJ1-6	11	CASSPGSPLHF
TRBV12-3/TRBV12-4	TRBJ2-5	13	CASSLSGFGTQYF
TRBV6-2/TRBV6-3	TRBJ1-5	13	CASSYVGNQPQHF
TRBV29-1	TRBJ2-1	13	CSVLRDRDNEQFF
TRBV14	TRBJ1-1	12	CASSRGTGEAFF
TRBV10-3	TRBJ2-2	15	CAISGGGGNTGELFF
TRBV2	TRBJ2-2	15	CASSELSGNTGELFF
TRBV14	TRBJ2-2	20	CASSQETPSGGSLRTGELFF
TRBV28	TRBJ1-6	16	CASSLGQAVPNSPLHF
TRBV5-6	TRBJ2-5	17	CASSLISGAVEQETQYF
TRBV5-1	TRBJ1-1	15	CASSLAMGLRTEAFF
TRBV7-3	TRBJ1-5	14	CAGPPGVPNQPQHF
TRBV5-1	TRBJ2-5	14	CASSSGGFQETQYF
TRBV9	TRBJ2-7	16	CASSPGWDRGTYEQYF
TRBV5-1	TRBJ1-4	14	CASSRTENNEKLFF
TRBV6-5	TRBJ1-5	15	CASRPRTVDDQPQHF
TRBV7-3	TRBJ1-2	14	CASSSGTGDYGYTF
TRBV18	TRBJ2-5	13	CASSKGQGETQYF
TRBV29-1	TRBJ2-5	13	CSAKTSSQETQYF
TRBV18	TRBJ1-2	17	CASSRSGTGSGSYGYTF
TRBV7-8	TRBJ2-2	18	CASSSKGLAGEDTGELFF
TRBV29-1	TRBJ1-5	15	CSVVEGTGVNQPQHF
TRBV19	TRBJ1-1	14	CASSQGPENTEAFF
TRBV28	TRBJ2-5	15	CASSLSSWGPKTQYF
TRBV6-5	TRBJ1-5	15	CASSRDRGSSQPQHF
TRBV9	TRBJ1-1	15	CASSLIQGVNTEAFF
TRBV18	TRBJ1-1	15	CASSPQQGEGTEAFF
TRBV19	TRBJ1-5	15	CASSIGGTKAQPQHF
TRBV11-2	TRBJ2-3	16	CASSPGGAAHTDTQYF
TRBV3-1/TRBV3-2	TRBJ1-1	15	CASSPTGQGNTEAFF
TRBV5-1	TRBJ2-5	15	CASRPSGDNQETQYF
TRBV19	TRBJ1-1	14	CASSPQGRTTEAFF
TRBV28	TRBJ1-5	18	CASSRVSGGRSTYQPQHF
TRBV25-1	TRBJ1-2	16	CASSESLRDLHYGYTF
TRBV11-2	TRBJ1-1	15	CASSETRLAGTEAFF
TRBV9	TRBJ2-7	14	CASSPGLAGDEQYF
TRBV28	TRBJ1-5	14	CASRGTLSNQPQHF
TRBV12-3/TRBV12-4	TRBJ1-2	13	CASSLGTGHGYTF
TRBV12-3/TRBV12-4	TRBJ2-7	13	CASGTGDTYEQYF
TRBV5-6	TRBJ1-6	17	CASSLGTARGSNSPLHF
TRBV19	TRBJ1-1	16	CASNNREGAGSTEAFF
TRBV19	TRBJ2-7	13	CASNPGGTYEQYF
TRBV28	TRBJ2-7	14	CASSPLGGSYEQYF
TRBV4-2	TRBJ2-3	21	CASSLWWTRVNQKLLTDTQYF
TRBV9	TRBJ1-3	14	CASSRQDSGNTIYF
TRBV18	TRBJ2-7	14	CASSPAGTSSEQYF
TRBV9	TRBJ1-1	13	CASSVDVSGEAFF
TRBV9	TRBJ2-1	17	CASSGRTGQGAYNEQFF